The clone carrying this T cell receptor beta chain was seen just once. Its antigen is not identified. From germline, CDR1 is SGHDN and CDR2 FVKESK. V was pared by 6 bases and J by 0 bases, with 18 bases between. The CDR3 sequence is 17 residues long. These data are taken from a study of cytomegalovirus exposure and HLA in healthy donors. Study-level findings and limits: Per a prior analysis, the majority of TCR beta V segments were productive roughly 87% or roughly 30% of the time.

The PCR made use of 60 Vbeta and 13 Jbeta primers. Profiled with immunoSEQ multiplex PCR; TCRdb holds only in-frame clones, not every one. The table has over 100,000 clones, around 67% seen once. The chain combines TRBV14 with TRBJ2-4; D might be TRBD1 (5 bases). Sequenced sample: PBMCs. The receptor's source is a woman aged 40 to 50 in good health and CMV-seropositive. The CDR3 DNA follows: TGTGCCAGCAGTCCTAACGGGCAGGGTATAGCCAAAAACATTCAGTACTTC. It yields the protein CASSPNGQGIAKNIQYF.